Detailed here is one T cell receptor beta chain. The antigen is unknown. Sequenced by immunoSEQ multiplex PCR; TCRdb stores in-frame clones only, minus some. The sample consists of around 11,000 clones, roughly 70% of them appearing once. Germline CDR1 reads MNHEY; CDR2 reads SMNVEV (reference sequence). The CDR3 consists of 13 residues. V lost 10 bases to trimming and J lost 1 base, with 13 bases between them. The data belong to a study of OX40 agonist ivuxolimab in advanced cancers. Study conclusions and caveats: CD8+ T cells (on average) carried more expanded clones than CD4+ T cells. With doses of 0.1 to 3.0 mg/kg, CD4+ and CD8+ blood T cells had undergone clonal expansion by week 6.

Researchers took blood at baseline, on cycle 4 day 1, and on cycle 7 day 1. The chain employs TRBV27 and TRBJ1-2; D gene ambiguous. The sample in question was CD4+ or CD8+ T cells sorted from blood, obtained in a trial of the OX40 agonist ivuxolimab. This TCR derives from an adult with an advanced solid tumor such as melanoma, head and neck, liver or kidney cancer. The CDR3 protein is CATSLGYNYGYTF. As DNA, the CDR3 is TGTGCCACCTCTCTGGGTTATAACTATGGCTACACCTTC.